This is a list of T cell receptor beta chains from one sample in a study of blood T cell repertoires in COVID-19. Assay used: immunoSEQ multiplex PCR; TCRdb lists only in-frame clones, some missing. Among approximately 94,000 clones listed, about 85% were seen once. Sequenced input: peripheral blood. The receptor set was obtained from a man between 50 and 59 years old with active or convalescent COVID-19. The CDR3 runs from the conserved cysteine through the conserved F or W. Fields, in order: D gene, J gene, V gene, clone size, CDR3 DNA, CDR3 protein. A D gene is named only where the DNA matches it firmly. Where a row states a size, it is once, few, many or the class of an expanded clone; other rows omit it.

D: TRBD1; J: TRBJ2-2; V: TRBV24-1; size: NA; DNA: TGTGCCACCAGTGAAACGGGACAGCCTTACACCGGGGAGCTGTTTTTT; CDR3: CATSETGQPYTGELFF
D: NA; J: TRBJ2-2; V: TRBV24-1; size: NA; DNA: TGTGCCACCAGGATGGGCCGGGGAACCGGGGAGCTGTTTTTT; CDR3: CATRMGRGTGELFF
D: TRBD1; J: TRBJ2-5; V: TRBV27; size: NA; DNA: TGTGCCACTGGCAAACAGGGGGAGGAGGCCCAGTACTTC; CDR3: CATGKQGEEAQYF
D: TRBD2; J: TRBJ2-3; V: TRBV30; size: few; DNA: TGTGCCTGGACGGGGGGGCACACAGATACGCAGTATTTT; CDR3: CAWTGGHTDTQYF
D: TRBD1; J: TRBJ2-5; V: TRBV3-1/TRBV3-2; size: NA; DNA: TGTGCCAGCAGACCCAGCCCGGGACAGGGAAGGGAGACCCAGTACTTC; CDR3: CASRPSPGQGRETQYF
D: NA; J: TRBJ1-3; V: TRBV24-1; size: NA; DNA: TGTGCCACCGAGGGGGGGGACTCTGGAAACACCATATATTTT; CDR3: CATEGGDSGNTIYF
D: TRBD1; J: TRBJ1-4; V: TRBV7-6; size: NA; DNA: TGTGCCAGCAGCTTACTTACATCCCATCAGGGGGCCCTATGGGGTGAAAAACTGTTTTTT; CDR3: CASSLLTSHQGALWGEKLFF
D: NA; J: TRBJ1-3; V: TRBV6-5; size: NA; DNA: TGTGCCAGCCAAACACAGGGAAACACCATATATTTT; CDR3: CASQTQGNTIYF
D: NA; J: TRBJ2-3; V: TRBV7-2; size: NA; DNA: TGTGCCAGCAGCTCGTTTTTGGGGGAGGCGGGAACAGATACGCAGTATTTT; CDR3: CASSSFLGEAGTDTQYF
D: NA; J: TRBJ1-3; V: TRBV10-1; size: few; DNA: TGCGCCAGCAGTGACCCCAGGCTTAGAGATTTT; CDR3: CASSDPRLRDF